This T cell receptor (beta chain) was sequenced during a study of T cell changes during pregnancy in multiple sclerosis. CDR1 and CDR2 from the germline V gene are SNHLY and FYNNEI. CDR3 length equals 14 residues. V lost 0 bases and J lost 5, with 10 bases in between. Clones were sequenced by immunoSEQ multiplex PCR, and TCRdb holds only the in-frame ones, with some missing. This table holds tens of thousands of clones, approximately 93% found once. The J gene is TRBJ1-1, the V gene TRBV2, with D hard to call. This TCR came from a female donor with multiple sclerosis, enrolled in a pregnancy study. The material was peripheral blood, obtained in the second trimester of pregnancy. Here the CDR3 reads CASSEARGGTEAFF. The CDR3 DNA follows: TGTGCCAGCAGTGAAGCTCGGGGAGGGACTGAAGCTTTCTTT.